This entry concerns a single T cell receptor (beta chain). Reverse transcription of roughly 0.5 to 1 ug RNA was performed with random hexamers. TCRdb passed the immunoSEQ multiplex PCR reads through MiXCR, listing each CDR3 protein once. The sample includes about 200,000 distinct CDR3 sequences, 90% to 95% of them seen just once. The record originates from a study of CD8 T cells in Susac syndrome. Trimming left V 6 bases short and J 3 bases short, with 10 bases between. CDR3 size: 14 residues. CDR1 is SGHNT, CDR2 YYREEE, per germline (reference sequence). The genes are TRBV5-4 and TRBJ1-6; TRBD1 might be the D (6 bases). The receptor was isolated from a human donor with multiple sclerosis. The sample comprised CD4+ T cells from PBMCs. DNA for the CDR3: TGTGCCAGCACCTCACAGGGCTATAATTCACCCCTCCACTTT. Translation: CASTSQGYNSPLHF.